A selection of T cell receptor beta chains follows, all from one sample in a study of T-cell memory formation after mild COVID-19. TCRdb reanalysed the 5' RACE reads using MiXCR and keeps one entry per CDR3 protein. The sample carries tens of thousands of distinct CDR3 sequences, about 15% recorded once. Material for sequencing was PBMCs or a T cell subset sorted from them (not recorded which). Receptors were obtained from a young man who had mild COVID-19 (a few samples of this study predate the infection). Cell type and time point are not known. Both conserved end residues are part of each CDR3. D genes are given only for firm matches. Part of the rows lack a size; the others show once, few, many or a class for expanded clones.

abundance: .
d_gene: TRBD1
v_gene: TRBV6-1
j_gene: TRBJ2-3
CDR3aa: CASSEGTGLVDTQYF
CDR3nt: TGTGCCAGCAGTGAGGGGACAGGGCTCGTGGATACGCAGTATTTT

abundance: few
d_gene: .
v_gene: TRBV12-3/TRBV12-4
j_gene: TRBJ1-5
CDR3aa: CASSLGGKDSNQPQHF
CDR3nt: TGTGCCAGCAGTTTAGGGGGCAAGGATAGCAATCAGCCCCAGCATTTT

abundance: .
d_gene: .
v_gene: TRBV7-9
j_gene: TRBJ2-5
CDR3aa: CASNRDLGKETQYF
CDR3nt: TGTGCCAGCAACCGGGACCTAGGGAAAGAGACCCAGTACTTC

abundance: few
d_gene: .
v_gene: TRBV4-1
j_gene: TRBJ2-2
CDR3aa: CASSRSQLGSLNTGELFF
CDR3nt: TGCGCCAGCAGCCGCAGCCAGTTGGGCAGCCTAAACACCGGGGAGCTGTTTTTT

abundance: .
d_gene: TRBD2
v_gene: TRBV7-2
j_gene: TRBJ2-3
CDR3aa: CASRLSGGHGDTQYF
CDR3nt: TGTGCCAGCAGGCTTAGCGGGGGGCACGGAGATACGCAGTATTTT

abundance: .
d_gene: .
v_gene: TRBV24-1
j_gene: TRBJ2-1
CDR3aa: CATSDFTEQFF
CDR3nt: TGTGCCACCAGTGATTTCACTGAGCAGTTCTTC

abundance: few
d_gene: .
v_gene: TRBV2
j_gene: TRBJ2-5
CDR3aa: CASSGLTGFRETQYF
CDR3nt: TGTGCCAGCAGTGGATTAACAGGGTTTCGAGAGACCCAGTACTTC

abundance: .
d_gene: .
v_gene: TRBV7-6
j_gene: TRBJ2-2
CDR3aa: CASSNHIRVVAGELFF
CDR3nt: TGTGCCAGCAGTAACCACATCAGGGTGGTTGCCGGGGAGCTGTTTTTT

abundance: few
d_gene: .
v_gene: TRBV12-3/TRBV12-4
j_gene: TRBJ1-1
CDR3aa: CASRLGWNTEAFF
CDR3nt: TGTGCCAGCAGATTGGGTTGGAACACTGAAGCTTTCTTT

abundance: .
d_gene: .
v_gene: TRBV4-1
j_gene: TRBJ2-5
CDR3aa: CASSQALFGERETQYF
CDR3nt: TGCGCCAGCAGCCAAGCTCTATTCGGGGAGAGAGAGACCCAGTACTTC

abundance: few
d_gene: .
v_gene: TRBV2
j_gene: TRBJ1-1
CDR3aa: CASSEIDIRTEAFF
CDR3nt: TGTGCCAGCAGTGAAATAGACATTCGTACTGAAGCTTTCTTT

abundance: few
d_gene: .
v_gene: TRBV7-8
j_gene: TRBJ2-1
CDR3aa: CASSKRTATYNEQFF
CDR3nt: TGTGCCAGCAGCAAGAGGACAGCAACCTACAATGAGCAGTTCTTC

abundance: few
d_gene: TRBD1
v_gene: TRBV4-1
j_gene: TRBJ1-2
CDR3aa: CASSQVETRGQGSLYGYTF
CDR3nt: TGCGCCAGCAGCCAAGTAGAGACTAGAGGACAGGGGTCCCTATACGGCTACACCTTC